Listed below are T cell receptor beta chains from one sample, sequenced in a study of blood T cell repertoires in COVID-19. Assay used: immunoSEQ multiplex PCR; TCRdb lists only in-frame clones, some missing. The sample lists approximately 270,000 clones, approximately 83% seen once, with 1.5% to 2% in the top ten. Sequencing used PBMCs or T cells enriched from blood (not recorded which). The receptors originated from a woman aged 45-60 years who had recovered from COVID-19. Both conserved end residues are part of each CDR3. D genes are given only for firm matches. Only part of the rows carry a size: once, few, many, or a class if the clone is expanded.

V gene	clone size	J gene	D gene	CDR3 DNA	CDR3 protein
TRBV6-5	.	TRBJ1-2	.	TGTGCCAGCAGTTACGCAGGGTATGGGAACTATGGCTACACCTTC	CASSYAGYGNYGYTF
TRBV5-4	.	TRBJ1-1	TRBD1	TGTGCCAGCAGCAACCAGGCGGAGGGGGCAACTGAAGCTTTCTTT	CASSNQAEGATEAFF
TRBV5-1	.	TRBJ2-1	TRBD1	TGCGCCAGCAGCTTGGCCACTTACGGGACAGGGTTATGGAATGAGCAGTTCTTC	CASSLATYGTGLWNEQFF
TRBV28	.	TRBJ1-2	.	TGTGCCAGCAGTTTTAGATATGGCTACACCTTC	CASSFRYGYTF
TRBV5-1	.	TRBJ2-1	TRBD2	TGCGCCAGCAGCAGATTAGCGGGGTCAGGGGATGAGCAGTTCTTC	CASSRLAGSGDEQFF
TRBV10-3	.	TRBJ2-1	.	TGTGCCATCAGGACTAGAGGCGGGCCCTACAATGAGCAGTTCTTC	CAIRTRGGPYNEQFF
TRBV28	.	TRBJ2-1	TRBD2	TGTGCCAGCAGTTTTAGCGGGATCGGATACAATGAGCAGTTCTTC	CASSFSGIGYNEQFF
TRBV28	.	TRBJ2-1	TRBD1	TGTGCCAGCAGGGGGGACAGTAAAGGCCTGTGGGCCTACAATGAGCAGTTCTTC	CASRGDSKGLWAYNEQFF
TRBV7-9	.	TRBJ1-1	.	TGTGCCAGCAGCCGACGGACATTAAACACTGAAGCTTTCTTT	CASSRRTLNTEAFF
TRBV5-6	once	TRBJ2-2	TRBD2	TGTGCCAGCAGCGGATCCGGGACTAGCACGAACACCGGGGAGCTGTTTTTT	CASSGSGTSTNTGELFF
TRBV25-1	.	TRBJ2-2	.	TGTGCCAGCAGTGAGACATTTAACACCGGGGAGCTGTTTTTT	CASSETFNTGELFF
TRBV28	few	TRBJ2-5	TRBD1	TGTGCCAGCCAGACCGGGACAGGAGAAGAGACCCAGTACTTC	CASQTGTGEETQYF
TRBV6-5	few	TRBJ1-3	.	TGTGCCAGCAAAAATACAGCCTCTGGAAACACCATATATTTT	CASKNTASGNTIYF
TRBV4-1	.	TRBJ2-1	TRBD2	TGCGCCAGCAGCCGCGGGGGAGGCTCCTACAATGAGCAGTTCTTC	CASSRGGGSYNEQFF
TRBV27	.	TRBJ2-7	.	TGTGCCACCAGCCAAGTGACTTCCTACGAGCAGTACTTC	CATSQVTSYEQYF
TRBV30	.	TRBJ2-7	TRBD1	TGTGCCTGGAGTGGAAACAGGGGGTACGAGCAGTACTTC	CAWSGNRGYEQYF
TRBV5-6	.	TRBJ1-6	.	TGTGCCAGCAGCTTGTCGTGGCAGTTCTATAATTCACCCCTCCACTTT	CASSLSWQFYNSPLHF
TRBV28	once	TRBJ1-6	.	TGTGCCAGCGGTGGTAACGGGAATAATTCACCCCTCCACTTT	CASGGNGNNSPLHF
TRBV7-6	.	TRBJ1-6	.	TGTGCCAGCAGCTTAGTCTGGCAGGGAGGGAATTCACCCCTCCACTTT	CASSLVWQGGNSPLHF
TRBV27	.	TRBJ2-3	.	TGTGCCAGCAGTTTAAGCGTTCCCAGAGTCACAGATACGCAGTATTTT	CASSLSVPRVTDTQYF
TRBV5-4	.	TRBJ2-1	.	TGTGCCAGCCGGCTAGAATCCTACAATGAGCAGTTCTTC	CASRLESYNEQFF
TRBV27	.	TRBJ1-5	.	TGTGCCAGCAGTTTAAAGGGGCACAATAGCAATCAGCCCCAGCATTTT	CASSLKGHNSNQPQHF
TRBV2	.	TRBJ1-2	.	TGTGCCAGCAGTGTGCGACGGGCAGGGTCTTTCTATGGCTACACCTTC	CASSVRRAGSFYGYTF
TRBV11-3	.	TRBJ1-3	.	TGTGCCAGCAGCTTATATGGGGCCGACACCATATATTTT	CASSLYGADTIYF
TRBV6-5	once	TRBJ2-7	.	TGTGCCAGCAGTCTCTACTACGAGCAGTACTTC	CASSLYYEQYF
TRBV11-2	.	TRBJ1-4	TRBD1	TGTGCCAGCAGCGCTGGGACAGGGGACCTAGTCGAAAAACTGTTTTTT	CASSAGTGDLVEKLFF
TRBV27	.	TRBJ2-6	.	TGTGCCAGCACCGACAGATACTCTGGGGCCAACGTCCTGACTTTC	CASTDRYSGANVLTF
TRBV2	.	TRBJ2-7	TRBD2	TGTGCCAGCAGCCTAGCGGGGTTTGGTGAGCAGTACTTC	CASSLAGFGEQYF
TRBV5-1	.	TRBJ2-2	.	TGCGCCAGCTCCTCTATGACTGTGACCGGGGAGCTGTTTTTT	CASSSMTVTGELFF